The 4 T cell receptor beta chains given below trace back to one sample, sequenced in a study of shared clonotypes between healthy human individuals. Profiling relied on immunoSEQ multiplex PCR, and the TCRdb table lists in-frame clones only, not all of them. The table lists approximately 2.5 million clones, around 90% of them singletons. The sequenced sample was naive CD4+ T cells sorted from blood. Subset defined: CD45RA+ positively selected. The receptors stem from a man in his late teens or twenties in good health.

This clone occurred a few times. The chain has TRBV4-1 and TRBJ1-4; D is unclear. The CDR3 totals 15 residues. V was clipped by 0 bases and J by 8 bases, with 13 bases between them. The germline CDR1 and CDR2 sequences are MGHRA and YSYEKL. The CDR3 nucleotides are TGCGCCAGCAGCCAAGATGGCCAGGCGAAAGAAAAACTGTTTTTT. It yields the protein CASSQDGQAKEKLFF.

The chain links TRBV5-6 to TRBJ2-7; 11 nucleotides match TRBD1. Germline V gene data show CDR1 as SGHDT and CDR2 as YYEEEE. CDR3 size: 15 residues. The junction had 7 bases not matched to a gene; V was cut back by 5 bases and J by 3 bases. The CDR3 region has the DNA TGTGCCAGCAGTCGGCCGGGACAGGGGGGCTACGAGCAGTACTTC. It codes for CASSRPGQGGYEQYF.

This clone was seen only a few times. The chain has TRBV10-1 and TRBJ2-5; 12 bases line up with TRBD2. The CDR3 runs to 17 residues. Germline V lookup: CDR1 WNHNN, CDR2 SYGVQD (reference sequence). Unmatched junction bases numbered 12, after V lost 6 bases and J lost 4 bases. The DNA for the CDR3 is TGCGCCAGCAGAGTCGTTGGGGCTAGCGGGAGGGGAGAGACCCAGTACTTC. It yields the protein CASRVVGASGRGETQYF.

This clone was recorded once. Other nucleotide sequences from this sample produce the same CDR3. V usage is TRBV18 and J usage is TRBJ2-5; TRBD1 matches 7 bases. The V gene end was trimmed by 4 bases and the J gene end by 2 bases; junction bases not matched to a gene: 1. Germline-derived CDR1 and CDR2 are KGHSH and LQKENI. The CDR3 loop spans 13 amino acids. The CDR3 bases are TGTGCCAGCTCACGACAGGGTCAAGAGACCCAGTACTTC. Its translation is CASSRQGQETQYF.